This T cell receptor beta chain was captured by sequencing in a study of cytomegalovirus exposure and HLA in healthy donors. Study-level background: Both the approximately 130 validation repertoires and the approximately 620 first-cohort repertoires used the same platform, as reported by a later analysis.

In the case of this clone: The antigen remains undetermined.

Study-level points and caveats: Most observed TCR sequences were rare, whereas some public TCRs were detected in many donors. Per published reports, the classifier diagnosed cytomegalovirus status with high specificity and sensitivity.

Germline V gene data show CDR1 as SEHNR and CDR2 as FQNEAQ (reference sequence). This CDR3 region has 17 residues. The junction had 15 bases not matched to a gene; V was cut back by 7 bases and J by 7 bases. Generated by immunoSEQ multiplex PCR, the TCRdb table keeps only in-frame clones and is missing some. The profile shows 52,000 or so clones, roughly 89% of them singletons. The donors were in the approximately 120-subject validation cohort; that cohort was separate from the 666-subject first cohort. This chain joins TRBV7-9 and TRBJ1-4, with 10 bases matching TRBD1. This TCR derives from a woman aged 18-29 years in good health and CMV-seronegative. The sequenced material came from PBMCs. The DNA for the CDR3 is TGTGCCAGCAACCCCGGGACAGGGGATTCGGCAGTTGAAAAACTGTTTTTT. It specifies CASNPGTGDSAVEKLFF.